Below are 8 T cell receptor beta chains sequenced from a single sample in a study of T cell responses to AZD1222 COVID-19 vaccine. The data were produced by immunoSEQ multiplex PCR, yet TCRdb's version contains in-frame clones alone and is incomplete. The sample carries more than 110,000 clones, roughly 90% recorded once. The sample in question was peripheral blood, obtained on day 0 of AZD1222 vaccination. These TCRs come from an adult in good health.

V gene TRBV25-1 combines with J gene TRBJ1-5; no firm D call. V lost 2 bases to trimming and J lost 5 bases, with 10 bases between them. This CDR3 has 14 amino acids. Germline CDR1 reads MGHDK; CDR2 reads SYGVNS. Written as DNA, the CDR3 is TGTGCCAGCAGTGAAGGGGAGATAGATCAGCCCCAGCATTTT. It is translated as CASSEGEIDQPQHF.

The chain recombines TRBV4-3 with TRBJ2-1, with 11 bases lining up with TRBD2. From germline, CDR1 is LGHNA and CDR2 YSLEER. CDR3 length: 17 amino acids. V shed 0 bases and J 6 bases; nucleotides not matched to a gene: 7. The CDR3 bases are TGCGCCAGCAGCCAAGATCCCATAGCGGGAGGGATCAATGAGCAGTTCTTC. Protein product: CASSQDPIAGGINEQFF.

The J gene is TRBJ2-7, the V gene TRBV3-1 (or the pseudogene TRBV3-2); TRBD2 agrees at 7 bases. CDR1 LGHDT and CDR2 YNNKEL come from the germline V gene (reference sequence). V lost 2 bases, J lost 4 bases, and 8 bases stayed unmatched. This CDR3 has 15 residues. DNA for the CDR3: TGTGCCAGCAGCCAAATGGCTAGCGGAGGGTACGAGCAGTACTTC. This encodes CASSQMASGGYEQYF.

The rearrangement links TRBV7-8 to TRBJ1-3; 7 nucleotides match TRBD1. This CDR3 is built from 19 residues. In germline, CDR1 is SGHVS, CDR2 FQNEAQ. V was pared by 5 bases and J by 2 bases, with 18 bases of the junction left unmatched. The DNA for the CDR3 is TGTGCCAGCAGCCCCAGGACAGGTTCAGGGATAGAAGCTGGAAACACCATATATTTT. This gives the protein CASSPRTGSGIEAGNTIYF.

This clone was seen just once. The chain uses TRBV7-3 and TRBJ2-7, with D perhaps matching TRBD1 (6 bases). The CDR3 is 15 residues long. The V end lost 5 bases, the J end lost 6 bases, and 20 bases lay between the germline ends. Germline values: CDR1 SGHTA, CDR2 FQGTGA. The CDR3 DNA is TGTGCCAGCAGCCCAACGGGACACTGGAGGAGCGAGCAGTACTTC. Translated: CASSPTGHWRSEQYF.

The chain recombines TRBV11-3 with TRBJ2-1; no firm D call. The length of the CDR3 is 16 residues. Germline lookup yields CDR1 SGHNT and CDR2 YENEEA. Trimming removed 1 base from V and 0 bases from J, with 10 bases in between. Here the CDR3 DNA reads TGTGCCAGCAGCTTAGGGCAGGTTAGCTCCTACAATGAGCAGTTCTTC. This codes for CASSLGQVSSYNEQFF.

The chain joins TRBV11-2 to TRBJ1-5; weak D call: TRBD1 (5 bases). Trimming shortened V by 0 bases and J by 0 bases, and 12 bases separated the two germline ends. This CDR3 contains 17 residues. The germline V gene has CDR1 SGHAT and CDR2 FQNNGV. The CDR3, as DNA: TGTGCCAGCAGCTTAGATCGGGGGGGGAATAGCAATCAGCCCCAGCATTTT. Translating gives CASSLDRGGNSNQPQHF.

The V and J genes are TRBV19 and TRBJ1-2, with unresolved D. The ends were cut back, 7 bases at V and 0 bases at J, with 18 bases in the middle. Germline V gives CDR1 LNHDA, CDR2 SQIVND (reference sequence). This CDR3 comprises 16 residues. CDR3 sequence: CASNFGRGSSNYGYTF. CDR3 in DNA: TGTGCCAGTAACTTTGGAAGAGGATCTTCTAACTATGGCTACACCTTC.